The present T cell receptor (beta chain) was sequenced within a study of blood T cell repertoires in COVID-19. The overall study: Researchers got acute and convalescent COVID-19 samples from the United States, Italy and Spain.

Original processing methods: Researchers report that nucleated cell counts were estimated from reference gene primer amplification. Assay: immunoSEQ multiplex PCR; the TCRdb copy retains only in-frame clones and omits some. V and J calls plus clone size are reproduced from that table; the DNA served to infer D and trimming. Seen here are approximately 200,000 clones, about 86% observed once, and the top ten hold about 1.3%. Residents of about two dozen US areas, aged roughly 18 to 89 years, made up the participants. Participant-reported clinical history was the basis for cohort assignment. The sequenced sample was PBMCs or T cells enriched from blood (not recorded which). The sequence derives from a woman in her 40s with acute COVID-19.

The CDR3 sequence: CASSMGQGVYYGYTF. The CDR3 nucleotides read TGTGCCAGCAGCATGGGACAGGGAGTTTACTATGGCTACACCTTC. The chain employs TRBV9 and TRBJ1-2, with TRBD1 matching over 9 bases. With V trimmed by 4 bases and J by 3 bases, 7 bases remained unmatched. CDR3 length equals 15 residues. Germline V gives CDR1 SGDLS, CDR2 YYNGEE.